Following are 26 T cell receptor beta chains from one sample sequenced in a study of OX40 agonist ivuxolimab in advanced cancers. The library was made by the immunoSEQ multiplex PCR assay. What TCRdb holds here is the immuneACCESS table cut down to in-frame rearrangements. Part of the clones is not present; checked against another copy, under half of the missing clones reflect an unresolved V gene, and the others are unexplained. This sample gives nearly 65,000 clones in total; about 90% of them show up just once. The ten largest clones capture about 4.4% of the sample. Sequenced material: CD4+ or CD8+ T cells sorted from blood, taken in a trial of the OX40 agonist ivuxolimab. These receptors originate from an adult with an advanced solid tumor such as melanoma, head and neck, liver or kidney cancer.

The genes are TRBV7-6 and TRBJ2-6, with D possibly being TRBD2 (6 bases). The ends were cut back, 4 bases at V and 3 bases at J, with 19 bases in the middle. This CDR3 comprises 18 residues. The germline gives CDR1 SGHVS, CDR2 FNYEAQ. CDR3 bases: TGTGCCAGCAGCTCTGGGCGGGGCGCCTCGTTTGGGGCCAACGTCCTGACTTTC. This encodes CASSSGRGASFGANVLTF.

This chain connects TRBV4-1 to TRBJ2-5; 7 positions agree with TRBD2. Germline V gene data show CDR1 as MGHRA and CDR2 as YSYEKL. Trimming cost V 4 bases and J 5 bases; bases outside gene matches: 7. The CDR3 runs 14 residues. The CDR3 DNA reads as TGCGCCAGCAGCCCAACTAGCGACTGGGAGACCCAGTACTTC. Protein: CASSPTSDWETQYF.

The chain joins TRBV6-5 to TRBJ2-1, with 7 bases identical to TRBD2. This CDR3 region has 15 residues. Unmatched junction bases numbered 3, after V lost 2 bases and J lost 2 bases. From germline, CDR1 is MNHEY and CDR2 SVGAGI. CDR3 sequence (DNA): TGTGCCAGCAGTTACGACGGGAGGCCCTACAATGAGCAGTTCTTC. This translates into CASSYDGRPYNEQFF.

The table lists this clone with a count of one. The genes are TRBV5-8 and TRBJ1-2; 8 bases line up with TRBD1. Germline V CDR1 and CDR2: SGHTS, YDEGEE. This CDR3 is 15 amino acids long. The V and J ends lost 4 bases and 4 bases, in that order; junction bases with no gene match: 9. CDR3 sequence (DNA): TGTGCCAGCAGCACCACCGGGACAGGCATCTATGGCTACACCTTC. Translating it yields CASSTTGTGIYGYTF.

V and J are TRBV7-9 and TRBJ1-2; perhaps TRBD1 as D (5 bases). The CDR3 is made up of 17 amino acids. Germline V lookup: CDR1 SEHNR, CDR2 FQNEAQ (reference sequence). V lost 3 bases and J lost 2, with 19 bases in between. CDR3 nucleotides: TGTGCCAGCAGCTTTATGAGGGGCGCGATACTCAACTATGGCTACACCTTC. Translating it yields CASSFMRGAILNYGYTF.

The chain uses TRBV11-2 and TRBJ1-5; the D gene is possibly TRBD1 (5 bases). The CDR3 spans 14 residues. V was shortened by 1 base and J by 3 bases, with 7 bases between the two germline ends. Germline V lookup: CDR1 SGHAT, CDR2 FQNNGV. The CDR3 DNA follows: TGTGCCAGCAGCTTAGGGGGGTACAATCAGCCCCAGCATTTT. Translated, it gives CASSLGGYNQPQHF.

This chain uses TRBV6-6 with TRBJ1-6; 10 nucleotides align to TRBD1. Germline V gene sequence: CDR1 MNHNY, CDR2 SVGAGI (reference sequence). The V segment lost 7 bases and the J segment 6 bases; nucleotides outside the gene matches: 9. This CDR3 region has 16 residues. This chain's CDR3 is CASTKTGGAGNSPLHF. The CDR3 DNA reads TGTGCCAGCACCAAGACAGGGGGCGCGGGTAATTCACCCCTCCACTTT.

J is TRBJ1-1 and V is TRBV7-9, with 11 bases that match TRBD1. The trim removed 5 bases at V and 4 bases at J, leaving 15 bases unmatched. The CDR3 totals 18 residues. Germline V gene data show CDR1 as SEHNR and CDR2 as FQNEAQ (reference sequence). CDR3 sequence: CASSPIGLGDRGTTEAFF. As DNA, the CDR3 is TGTGCCAGCAGCCCAATCGGCCTCGGGGACAGGGGGACCACTGAAGCTTTCTTT.

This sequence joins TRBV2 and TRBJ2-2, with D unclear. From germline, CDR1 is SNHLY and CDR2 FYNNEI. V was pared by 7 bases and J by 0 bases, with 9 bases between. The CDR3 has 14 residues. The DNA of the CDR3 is TGTGCCAGCATAACAGACCCGAACACCGGGGAGCTGTTTTTT. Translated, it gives CASITDPNTGELFF.

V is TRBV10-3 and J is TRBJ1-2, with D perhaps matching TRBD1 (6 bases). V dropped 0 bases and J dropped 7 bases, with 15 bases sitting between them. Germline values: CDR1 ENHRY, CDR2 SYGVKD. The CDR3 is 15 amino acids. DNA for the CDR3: TGTGCCATCAGTGAGTCGGGGACATCCGCGTCTGGCTACACCTTC. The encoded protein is CAISESGTSASGYTF.

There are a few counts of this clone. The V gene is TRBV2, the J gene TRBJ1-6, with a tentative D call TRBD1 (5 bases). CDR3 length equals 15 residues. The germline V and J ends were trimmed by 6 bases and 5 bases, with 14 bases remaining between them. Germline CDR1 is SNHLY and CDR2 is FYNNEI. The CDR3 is CASREGRMNNSPLHF. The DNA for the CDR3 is TGTGCCAGCAGGGAGGGGCGTATGAATAATTCACCCCTCCACTTT.

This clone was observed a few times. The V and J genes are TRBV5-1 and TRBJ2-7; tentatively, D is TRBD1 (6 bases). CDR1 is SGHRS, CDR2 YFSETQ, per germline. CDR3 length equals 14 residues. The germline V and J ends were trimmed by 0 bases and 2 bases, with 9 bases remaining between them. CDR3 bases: TGCGCCAGCAGCTTGGTGGGGGCCCCCTACGAGCAGTACTTC. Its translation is CASSLVGAPYEQYF.

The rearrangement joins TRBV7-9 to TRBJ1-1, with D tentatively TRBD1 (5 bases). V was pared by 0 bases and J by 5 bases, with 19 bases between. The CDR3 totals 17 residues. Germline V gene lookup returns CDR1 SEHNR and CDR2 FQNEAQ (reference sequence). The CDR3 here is CASSLAPLGGARTEAFF. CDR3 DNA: TGTGCCAGCAGCTTAGCCCCCCTGGGAGGGGCAAGAACTGAAGCTTTCTTT.

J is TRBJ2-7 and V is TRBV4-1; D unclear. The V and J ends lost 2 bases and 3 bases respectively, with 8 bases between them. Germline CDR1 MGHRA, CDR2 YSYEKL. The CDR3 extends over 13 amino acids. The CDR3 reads CASSQYAGYEQYF. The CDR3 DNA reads TGCGCCAGCAGCCAATACGCAGGCTACGAGCAGTACTTC.

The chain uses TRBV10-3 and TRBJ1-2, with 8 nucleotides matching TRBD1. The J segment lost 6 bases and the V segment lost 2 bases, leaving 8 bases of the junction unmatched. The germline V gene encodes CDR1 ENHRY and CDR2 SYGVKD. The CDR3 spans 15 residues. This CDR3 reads CAISEPMDRVDGYTF. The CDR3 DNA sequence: TGTGCCATCAGTGAGCCAATGGACAGGGTAGATGGCTACACCTTC.

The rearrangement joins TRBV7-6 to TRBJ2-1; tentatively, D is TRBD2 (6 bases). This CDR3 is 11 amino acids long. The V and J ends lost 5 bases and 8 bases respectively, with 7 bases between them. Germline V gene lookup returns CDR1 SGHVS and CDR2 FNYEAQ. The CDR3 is CASSASDEQFF. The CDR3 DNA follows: TGTGCCAGCAGCGCTAGCGATGAGCAGTTCTTC. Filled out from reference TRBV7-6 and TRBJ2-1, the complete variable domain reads GAGVSQSPRYKVTKRGQDVALRCDPISGHVSLYWYRQALGQGPEFLTYFNYEAQQDKSGLPNDRFSAERPEGSISTLTIQRTEQRDSAMYRCASSASDEQFFGPGTRLTVL.

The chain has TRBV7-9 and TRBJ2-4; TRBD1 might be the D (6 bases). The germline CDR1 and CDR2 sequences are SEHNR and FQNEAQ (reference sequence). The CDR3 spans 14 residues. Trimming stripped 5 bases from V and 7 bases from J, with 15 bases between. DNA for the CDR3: TGTGCCAGCAGCCACAGGGTTATGGTCAACATTCAGTACTTC. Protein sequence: CASSHRVMVNIQYF. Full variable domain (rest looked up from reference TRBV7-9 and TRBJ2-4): DTGVSQNPRHKITKRGQNVTFRCDPISEHNRLYWYRQTLGQGPEFLTYFQNEAQLEKSRLLSDRFSAERPKGSFSTLEIQRTEQGDSAMYLCASSHRVMVNIQYFGAGTRLSVL.

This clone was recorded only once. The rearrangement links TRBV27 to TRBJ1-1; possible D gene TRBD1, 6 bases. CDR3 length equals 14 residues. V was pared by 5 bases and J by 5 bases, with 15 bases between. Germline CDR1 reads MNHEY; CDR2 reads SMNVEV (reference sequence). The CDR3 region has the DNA TGTGCCAGCAGTGCAAACAGGGATTTTACTGAAGCTTTCTTT. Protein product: CASSANRDFTEAFF.

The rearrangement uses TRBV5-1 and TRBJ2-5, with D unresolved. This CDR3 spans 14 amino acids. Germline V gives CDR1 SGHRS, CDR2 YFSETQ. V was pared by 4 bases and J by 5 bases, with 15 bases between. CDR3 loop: CASSLYILGETQYF. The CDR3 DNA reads TGCGCCAGCAGCCTATACATACTGGGGGAGACCCAGTACTTC. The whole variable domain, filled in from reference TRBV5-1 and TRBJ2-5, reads KAGVTQTPRYLIKTRGQQVTLSCSPISGHRSVSWYQQTPGQGLQFLFEYFSETQRNKGNFPGRFSGRQFSNSRSEMNVSTLELGDSALYLCASSLYILGETQYFGPGTRLLVL.

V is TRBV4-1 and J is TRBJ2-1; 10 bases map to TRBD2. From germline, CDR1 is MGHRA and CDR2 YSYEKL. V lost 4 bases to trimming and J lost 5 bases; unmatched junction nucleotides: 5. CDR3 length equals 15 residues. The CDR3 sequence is CASSLGLAFDNEQFF. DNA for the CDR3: TGCGCCAGCAGCCTGGGACTAGCGTTCGACAATGAGCAGTTCTTC.

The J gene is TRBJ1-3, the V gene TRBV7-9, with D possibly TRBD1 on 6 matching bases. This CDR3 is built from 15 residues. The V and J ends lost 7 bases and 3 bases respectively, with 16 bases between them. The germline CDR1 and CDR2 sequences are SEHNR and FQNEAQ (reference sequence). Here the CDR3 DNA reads TGTGCCAGCACCCCGGCAACAGGGTATGGAAACACCATATATTTT. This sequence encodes CASTPATGYGNTIYF.

CDR3 region: CASSFRARGLETQYF. CDR3 coding DNA: TGTGCCAGCAGTTTTCGCGCCAGGGGGCTCGAGACCCAGTACTTC. The chain uses TRBV28 and TRBJ2-5; 8 bases agree with TRBD1. The germline V gene has CDR1 MDHEN and CDR2 SYDVKM. This CDR3 is built from 15 residues. The V and J ends lost 3 bases and 5 bases, in that order; junction bases with no gene match: 8.

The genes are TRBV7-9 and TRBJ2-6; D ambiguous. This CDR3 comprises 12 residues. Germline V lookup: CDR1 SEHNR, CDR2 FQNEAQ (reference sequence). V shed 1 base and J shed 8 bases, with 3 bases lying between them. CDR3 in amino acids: CASSLGTNVLTF. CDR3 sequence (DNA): TGTGCCAGCAGCTTAGGTACCAACGTCCTGACTTTC.

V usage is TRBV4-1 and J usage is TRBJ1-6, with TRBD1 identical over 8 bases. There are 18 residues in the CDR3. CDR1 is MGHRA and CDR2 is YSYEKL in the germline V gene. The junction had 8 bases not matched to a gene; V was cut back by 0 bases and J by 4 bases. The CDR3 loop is CASSQEGVTGAYNSPLHF. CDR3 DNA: TGCGCCAGCAGCCAAGAGGGGGTGACAGGGGCGTATAATTCACCCCTCCACTTT.

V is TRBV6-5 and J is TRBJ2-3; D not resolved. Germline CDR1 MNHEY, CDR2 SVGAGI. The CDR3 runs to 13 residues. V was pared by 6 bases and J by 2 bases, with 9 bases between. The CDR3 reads CASRGPYTDTQYF. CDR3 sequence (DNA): TGTGCCAGCAGAGGTCCGTACACAGATACGCAGTATTTT.

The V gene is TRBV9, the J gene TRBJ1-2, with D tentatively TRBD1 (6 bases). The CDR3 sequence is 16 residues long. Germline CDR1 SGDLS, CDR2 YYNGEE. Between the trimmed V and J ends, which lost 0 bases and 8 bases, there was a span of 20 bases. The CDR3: CASSVGGPGYSLGYTF. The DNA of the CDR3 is TGTGCCAGCAGCGTAGGGGGGCCAGGGTATTCCCTAGGCTACACCTTC.